The source of this TCR beta chain is a study of blood T cell repertoires in COVID-19. Study details: Both acute and convalescent COVID-19 samples were obtained from the United States, Italy and Spain. T cells, B-cell-depleted T cells, or PBMCs provided the cDNA or gDNA that served as material.

Authors' analysis steps: Nucleated cell counts were estimated from reference gene primer amplification. Data came from immunoSEQ multiplex PCR; TCRdb stores just in-frame clones and leaves some out. V and J calls and clone size are as listed in that table; D and trimming were resolved from the DNA. The sample has some 150,000 clones; roughly 89% are singletons. Germline V CDR1 and CDR2: KGHSH, LQKENI. The CDR3 totals 15 residues. V gave up 5 bases and J gave up 3 bases; unmatched junction bases: 6. The rearrangement uses TRBV18 and TRBJ1-4, with 7 bases identical to TRBD1. The TCR sequence derives from a woman aged 50 to 60 with acute or convalescent COVID-19. The sample comprised peripheral blood. CDR3 sequence (DNA): TGTGCCAGCTCATCCAACAGGGGACCTAATGAAAAACTGTTTTTT. This sequence encodes CASSSNRGPNEKLFF.